The 7 T cell receptor beta chains reported below all come from one sample, sequenced in a study of blood T cell repertoires in COVID-19. Measured with immunoSEQ multiplex PCR; TCRdb has only the in-frame clones, and not every one. The data show about 120,000 clones, about four fifths seen once. Input material: peripheral blood. The origin of the receptors is a man aged 80 or over with active or convalescent COVID-19.

The V gene is TRBV18, the J gene TRBJ1-1; D is unresolved. Germline values: CDR1 KGHSH, CDR2 LQKENI. The CDR3 sequence is 13 residues long. V lost 7 bases to trimming and J lost 5 bases, with 14 bases between them. The CDR3 here is CASFSARDTEAFF. In DNA form, the CDR3 reads TGTGCCAGCTTTTCCGCCCGGGATACTGAAGCTTTCTTT.

This clone showed up just once. The V and J genes are TRBV4-3 and TRBJ1-6; no reliable D call. Germline V gene lookup returns CDR1 LGHNA and CDR2 YSLEER. This CDR3 is 15 amino acids long. V lost 0 bases to trimming and J lost 9 bases, with 12 bases between them. CDR3 in amino acids: CASSQERTLRSPLHF. The CDR3 DNA sequence: TGCGCCAGCAGCCAAGAAAGGACTTTGCGTTCACCCCTCCACTTT.

The gene calls are TRBV6-5 and TRBJ1-4; 7 bases map to TRBD1. The length of the CDR3 is 14 residues. V lost 7 bases, J lost 5 bases, and 7 bases stayed unmatched. Germline lookup yields CDR1 MNHEY and CDR2 SVGAGI. CDR3 DNA: TGTGCCAGCACCGAGGGACAGCTCAATGAAAAACTGTTTTTT. This codes for CASTEGQLNEKLFF.

As to this clone: This may be a read error, as it is one base from a much larger clone. This chain joins TRBV2 and TRBJ1-2; TRBD1 aligns across 9 bases. The V and J ends lost 4 bases and 6 bases, in that order; junction bases with no gene match: 0. Germline CDR1 SNHLY, CDR2 FYNNEI. The CDR3 totals 12 residues. Written as DNA, the CDR3 is TGTGCCAGCAGTGGACAGGGGGATGGCTACACCTTC. This encodes CASSGQGDGYTF.

The chain has TRBV7-2 and TRBJ1-1, with no clear D. This CDR3 contains 13 residues. V lost 5 bases to trimming and J lost 0 bases, with 7 bases between them. From germline, CDR1 is SGHTA and CDR2 FQGNSA. DNA of the CDR3: TGTGCCAGCAGCACCGGGGTGAACACTGAAGCTTTCTTT. Encoded protein: CASSTGVNTEAFF. The full variable domain, its missing parts supplied by reference TRBV7-2 and TRBJ1-1, is GAGVSQSPSNKVTEKGKDVELRCDPISGHTALYWYRQSLGQGLEFLIYFQGNSAPDKSGLPSDRFSAERTGGSVSTLTIQRTQQEDSAVYLCASSTGVNTEAFFGQGTRLTVV.

This clone has just a few counts. The chain has TRBV11-3 and TRBJ1-1, with unresolved D. The V end was cut by 1 base, the J end by 10 bases, with 10 bases between. The CDR3 runs 12 residues. Per germline, CDR1 SGHNT and CDR2 YENEEA. CDR3 DNA sequence: TGTGCCAGCAGCTTAGGAAACAGTCGAGCTTTCTTT. Translating gives CASSLGNSRAFF.

This clone was seen only a few times. The chain is built from TRBV7-9 and TRBJ1-6; 8 bases agree with TRBD1. Losses at the gene ends were 1 base for V and 15 bases for J; bases not matched to a gene: 8. Germline V gene lookup returns CDR1 SEHNR and CDR2 FQNEAQ (reference sequence). The CDR3 is 14 residues long. CDR3 protein: CASSLEITGGRLHF. CDR3 DNA: TGTGCCAGCAGCTTAGAAATAACAGGGGGACGCCTCCACTTT.